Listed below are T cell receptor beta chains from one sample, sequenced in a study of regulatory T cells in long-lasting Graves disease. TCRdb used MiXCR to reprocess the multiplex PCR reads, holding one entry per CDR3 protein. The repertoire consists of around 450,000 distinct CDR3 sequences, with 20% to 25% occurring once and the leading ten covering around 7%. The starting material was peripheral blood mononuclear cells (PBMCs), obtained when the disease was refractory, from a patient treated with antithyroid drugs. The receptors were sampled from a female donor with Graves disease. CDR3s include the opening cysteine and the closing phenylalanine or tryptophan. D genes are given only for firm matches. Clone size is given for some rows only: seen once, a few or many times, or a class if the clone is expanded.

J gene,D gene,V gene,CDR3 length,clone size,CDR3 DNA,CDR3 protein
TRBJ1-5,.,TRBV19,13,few,TGTGCCAGTGAGGACAGTGGGAATCAGCCCCAGCATTTT,CASEDSGNQPQHF
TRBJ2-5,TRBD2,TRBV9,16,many,TGTGCCAGCAGCTCTACAGCGGGGGGGCCGTCAGAGACCCAGTACTTC,CASSSTAGGPSETQYF
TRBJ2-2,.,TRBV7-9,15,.,TGTGCCAGCAGCTTACTACAGCGAAACACCGGGGAGCTGTTTTTT,CASSLLQRNTGELFF
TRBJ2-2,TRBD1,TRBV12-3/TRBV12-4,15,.,TGTGCCAGCAGTGCCGGGACAGGGAACACCGGGGAGCTGTTTTTT,CASSAGTGNTGELFF
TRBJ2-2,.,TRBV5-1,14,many,TGTGCCAGCAGCTTAGAGGGGAACACCGGGGAGCTGTTTTTT,CASSLEGNTGELFF
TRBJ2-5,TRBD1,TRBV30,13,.,TGTGCCTGGCACAGGGGCTTACAAGAGACCCAGTACTTC,CAWHRGLQETQYF
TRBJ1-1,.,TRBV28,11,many,TGTGCCAGCAGTTTGCCAGGGCGGGCTTTCTTT,CASSLPGRAFF
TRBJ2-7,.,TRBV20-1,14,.,TGCAGTGCCAGAGGAGCTGACGGTCTCTACGAGCAGTACTTC,CSARGADGLYEQYF
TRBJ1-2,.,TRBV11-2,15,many,TGTGCCAGCAGCACCCGACGGGACCGGAACTATGGCTACACCTTC,CASSTRRDRNYGYTF
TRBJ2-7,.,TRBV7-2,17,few,TGTGCCAGCAGCTGGGGAAAATCGAGCTACAGCTCCTACGAGCAGTACTTC,CASSWGKSSYSSYEQYF
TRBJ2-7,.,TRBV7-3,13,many,TGTGCCAGCAGCTTGTTGGGAACCACCCCGCAGTACTTC,CASSLLGTTPQYF
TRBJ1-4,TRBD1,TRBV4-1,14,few,TGCGCCAGCAGCCTTAAGGGGGCACGGGAAAAACTGTTTTTT,CASSLKGAREKLFF
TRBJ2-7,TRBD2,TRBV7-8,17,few,TGTGCCAGCAGCTTATTGGGACTAGCGGGCTGGTCCTACGAGCAGTACTTC,CASSLLGLAGWSYEQYF
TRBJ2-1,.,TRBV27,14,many,TGTGCCAGCAGGGGACCAAGCTCCTACAATGAGCAGTTCTTC,CASRGPSSYNEQFF
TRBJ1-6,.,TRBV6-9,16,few,TGTGCCAGCAGTTCCGTCCGAGGGTATCTGAATTCACCCCTCCACTTT,CASSSVRGYLNSPLHF
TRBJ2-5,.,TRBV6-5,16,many,TGTGCCAGCAGTTACTCGAGGCCAGTACTTCAAGAGACCCAGTACTTC,CASSYSRPVLQETQYF
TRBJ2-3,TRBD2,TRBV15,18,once,TGTGCCACCAGCGTCGGGACTAGCGGGGATTATAGCACAGATACGCAGTATTTT,CATSVGTSGDYSTDTQYF
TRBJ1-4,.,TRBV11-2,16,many,TGTGCCAGCAGCTTAGGTTCATCGGGGCGAGGGGAAAAACTGTTTTTT,CASSLGSSGRGEKLFF
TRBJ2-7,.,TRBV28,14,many,TGTGCCAGCAGTTTATCACAAAGTCTCTACGAGCAGTACTTC,CASSLSQSLYEQYF
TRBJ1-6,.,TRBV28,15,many,TGTGCCAGCTCCCTTGGGACGAAGGGTAATTCACCCCTCCACTTT,CASSLGTKGNSPLHF
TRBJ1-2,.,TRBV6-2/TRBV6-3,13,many,TGTGCCAGCAGTTCCCCGCCGAGCTATGGCTACACCTTC,CASSSPPSYGYTF
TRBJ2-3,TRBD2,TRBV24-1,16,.,TGTGCCACCAGTGATCAGAGCGGGGCCAGCACAGATACGCAGTATTTT,CATSDQSGASTDTQYF
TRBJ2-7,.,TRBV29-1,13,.,TGCAGCTCCATTACCCCCCAGGGACCCTTGGAGTACTTC,CSSITPQGPLEYF
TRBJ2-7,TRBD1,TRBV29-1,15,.,TGCAGCGTTGAAGTTGCACAGGGGGCGCGGTACGAGCAGTACTTC,CSVEVAQGARYEQYF
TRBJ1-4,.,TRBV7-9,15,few,TGTGCCAGCAGCCCGACGGCGAATTGGGAAGAAAAACTGTTTTTT,CASSPTANWEEKLFF
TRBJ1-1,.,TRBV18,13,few,TGTGCCAGCTCACCACCGGTGGGACCTGAAGCTTTCTTT,CASSPPVGPEAFF
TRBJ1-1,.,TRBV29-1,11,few,TGCAGCGTTGCAGGGGCCACTGAAGCTTTCTTT,CSVAGATEAFF
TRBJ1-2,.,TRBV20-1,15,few,TGCAGTGCTAGTCCAGGGGCAGGGGACACCTATGGCTACACCTTC,CSASPGAGDTYGYTF
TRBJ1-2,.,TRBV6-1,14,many,TGTGCCAGCAGTGACGTGCCTCTGAGGGGAGGCTACACCTTC,CASSDVPLRGGYTF